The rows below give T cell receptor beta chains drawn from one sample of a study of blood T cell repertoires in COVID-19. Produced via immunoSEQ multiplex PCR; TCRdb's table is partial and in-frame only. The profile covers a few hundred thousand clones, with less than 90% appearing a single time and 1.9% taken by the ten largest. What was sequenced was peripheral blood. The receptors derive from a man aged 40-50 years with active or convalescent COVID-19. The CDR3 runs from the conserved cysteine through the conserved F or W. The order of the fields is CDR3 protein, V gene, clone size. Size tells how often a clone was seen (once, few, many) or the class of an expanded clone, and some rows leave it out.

CDR3 protein: CATTNPPGTGNTGELFF
V gene: TRBV24-1
clone size: -

CDR3 protein: CASSGQGHYGYTF
V gene: TRBV28
clone size: -

CDR3 protein: CASSLVLGAMGTDTQYF
V gene: TRBV27
clone size: -

CDR3 protein: CAWGGVLEQYF
V gene: TRBV30
clone size: -

CDR3 protein: CASSLGIGGAEAFF
V gene: TRBV7-9
clone size: -

CDR3 protein: CSVLTGASYEQYF
V gene: TRBV29-1
clone size: -

CDR3 protein: CASSYTDLGRRSYEQYF
V gene: TRBV6-2/TRBV6-3
clone size: -

CDR3 protein: CASSQDGGYEQYF
V gene: TRBV4-1
clone size: -

CDR3 protein: CASSFYEGPALDTQYF
V gene: TRBV27
clone size: -

CDR3 protein: CATPGQGVVLGNYGYTF
V gene: TRBV28
clone size: once

CDR3 protein: CASSEAGTGGTGELFF
V gene: TRBV19
clone size: -

CDR3 protein: CASSEALGPWRASSTDTQYF
V gene: TRBV2
clone size: -

CDR3 protein: CASELGRKGKGQPQHF
V gene: TRBV28
clone size: -

CDR3 protein: CASSYWRVTDTQYF
V gene: TRBV6-6
clone size: -

CDR3 protein: CASSSPGNSPLHF
V gene: TRBV5-1
clone size: -

CDR3 protein: CASSQARDRGNEKLFF
V gene: TRBV4-1
clone size: -

CDR3 protein: CASSEGSAGRTEAFF
V gene: TRBV6-1
clone size: -

CDR3 protein: CASSQGTGNSGANVLTF
V gene: TRBV5-4
clone size: -

CDR3 protein: CASSLGRDYGYTF
V gene: TRBV5-1
clone size: few

CDR3 protein: CASSFPGQGSFF
V gene: TRBV7-9
clone size: -

CDR3 protein: CAISESGQGQGYTF
V gene: TRBV10-3
clone size: -

CDR3 protein: CASFRSIAGAQETQYF
V gene: TRBV10-1
clone size: -

CDR3 protein: CASSAGLGNTEAFF
V gene: TRBV2
clone size: -

CDR3 protein: CASRRPNQPQHF
V gene: TRBV6-5
clone size: -

CDR3 protein: CASSPSGGLRDSNQPQHF
V gene: TRBV6-2/TRBV6-3
clone size: -

CDR3 protein: CASSRGQGAYEQYF
V gene: TRBV4-1
clone size: few

CDR3 protein: CASSGQGAPNTEAFF
V gene: TRBV5-1
clone size: -

CDR3 protein: CASSQEAVSSYNEQFF
V gene: TRBV4-2
clone size: -

CDR3 protein: CASSLSSGTGEEAFF
V gene: TRBV11-2
clone size: -

CDR3 protein: CASSPGLAGGPLREQYF
V gene: TRBV18
clone size: once

CDR3 protein: CASRGAGSNQPQHF
V gene: TRBV28
clone size: few

CDR3 protein: CSADRGYEDTEAFF
V gene: TRBV29-1
clone size: -

CDR3 protein: CASSHPGTGGEKLFF
V gene: TRBV4-1
clone size: -

CDR3 protein: CASSESRGNEQFF
V gene: TRBV10-1
clone size: -

CDR3 protein: CASSLEWGPYEQYF
V gene: TRBV5-5
clone size: -

CDR3 protein: CASSEIRGPDTQYF
V gene: TRBV6-1
clone size: -

CDR3 protein: CSASLGRRGNEQYF
V gene: TRBV20-1
clone size: -

CDR3 protein: CASSFPLGGDRGFYSNQPQHF
V gene: TRBV28
clone size: -

CDR3 protein: CASSRLEYRALNYGYTF
V gene: TRBV18
clone size: -

CDR3 protein: CASSYGGDPSYEQYF
V gene: TRBV27
clone size: -

CDR3 protein: CASSVSYNSPLHF
V gene: TRBV12-3/TRBV12-4
clone size: once

CDR3 protein: CASSFFLGRSNQPQHF
V gene: TRBV7-3
clone size: -

CDR3 protein: CASSRHGRETDEQFF
V gene: TRBV7-3
clone size: -

CDR3 protein: CASRGRGQGSTEAFF
V gene: TRBV2
clone size: -

CDR3 protein: CASSFNPYEQYF
V gene: TRBV28
clone size: -

CDR3 protein: CASSVVQFNTGELFF
V gene: TRBV9
clone size: -

CDR3 protein: CASTGGIGRLAGVGYEQYF
V gene: TRBV5-1
clone size: -

CDR3 protein: CASSPGQGGTEAFF
V gene: TRBV28
clone size: once